This T cell receptor beta chain was recovered during a study of T cells in Graves' hyperthyroidism and ophthalmopathy. The germline gives CDR1 MNHEY, CDR2 SVGEGT. CDR3 length equals 15 residues. V trimming: 7 bases; J trimming: 0 bases; junction bases outside the gene matches: 5. This clonotype was found a few times. TCR beta CDR3 regions were amplified from RNA. When the TCR CDR3 underwent first-round RT-PCR, the HTBI primer set was used. MiXCR was run by TCRdb on the multiplex PCR reads, yielding one entry per CDR3 protein. The sample contains about 640,000 distinct CDR3 sequences, 20% to 25% of which appear only once.

Material for sequencing was blood. The V call is TRBV6-2 or TRBV6-3, the J call TRBJ2-3; 9 positions match TRBD1. The sequence was collected from a man aged 30 to 45 with Graves' ophthalmopathy. The CDR3 spells CASNNRGHSTDTQYF. The DNA for the CDR3 is TGTGCCAGCAACAACAGGGGGCACAGCACAGATACGCAGTATTTT.